The T cell receptor beta chain under discussion was sequenced for a study of beta chain features in type 1 diabetes. All of the isolated RNA was reverse transcribed, so expressed TCRB transcripts were sequenced. Measured with immunoSEQ multiplex PCR; TCRdb has only the in-frame clones, and not every one. The data show 620,000 or so clones, roughly 16% seen once. Germline CDR1 is MNHEY and CDR2 is SVGAGI. Trimming cost V 7 bases and J 1 base, with 13 bases left between them. The CDR3 spans 14 residues. The table lists this clone with a few counts. What it binds is not known. Findings and caveats of the study: Possible PCR preference for shorter templates applied equally to patients and controls.

The sequenced sample consisted of naive CD4+ T cells from blood. The rearrangement uses TRBV6-5 and TRBJ1-2; D ambiguous. This TCR was sampled from a man between 18 and 35 years old in good health. Here the CDR3 DNA reads TGTGCCAGCAAGCGAGGCGCCGGTAACTATGGCTACACCTTC. It codes for CASKRGAGNYGYTF.